This T cell receptor (beta chain) was documented in a study of T cell responses to AZD1222 COVID-19 vaccine (TCRdb year 2021). For the study in its entirety: Because spike-specific TCR depth and breadth did not differ between the two schedules, AZD1222 recipients who got a second dose at roughly 4 weeks were pooled with those who got a second dose at roughly 12 weeks. TCR sequencing was performed for about 250 trial participants, of whom 200 to 220 were given two doses of AZD1222 and approximately 26 were given two doses of MenACWY control vaccine. Trial participants were enrolled into age subgroups of 18-55, 56-69 and 70-plus years, which contained about 150, 28 and 57 TCR-sequenced participants, respectively. What the research found in general, with its limitations: Epitopes outside the regions mutated in the B.1.351 and B.1.1.7 variants were reportedly recognized by nearly half of the unique spike-specific TCRs. Spike-specific TCR breadth and depth rose significantly after two AZD1222 doses compared with day 0 and with MenACWY recipients. Participants were mostly white British and included more females than males, and it was suggested by the authors that clonal diversity may have been underestimated. Because no day 14 peak-response samples were available, repertoires were characterized only after the peak T cell response. In the small 56-69-year group, the increase in depth fell short of significance, most likely because of low power. CD4 TCRs associated with the vaccine covered the entire spike protein, and the dominant responses were in regions 160-218 and 743-854. Conclusions about previously exposed vaccinees were limited because only 6 or 7 AZD1222 recipients were SARS-CoV-2 seropositive at baseline.

The CDR3 regions of human TCRbeta chains were analyzed by immunosequencing. The paper's data handling went like this. TCRs in the repertoires were compared against a reference library of SARS-CoV-2-specific TCRs that had been generated with the MIRA antigen-specificity platform. Breadth was defined as the fraction of unique TCRs that were SARS-CoV-2-associated. Depth was defined as the fraction of total T cells that were SARS-CoV-2-associated. Using the MIRA data, each spike-specific TCR was mapped to the spike region that the TCR reacts to and placed in a CD4 or CD8 class. Log10-transformed breadth and depth values were compared by one-way ANOVA with Sidak's multiple comparisons tests. What TCRdb holds here is the immuneACCESS table cut down to in-frame rearrangements. Part of the clones is not present; checked against another copy, under half of the missing clones reflect an unresolved V gene, and the others are unexplained. V and J calls and clone size are those listed in that table; D and trimming were worked out from the DNA. The sample yields over 85,000 clones; around 90% were counted once. About 13% of the sample comes from the top ten.

In light of the paper, this sample's time point label describes: baseline before first vaccination. Vaccinee samples came from UK trials COV001 and COV002, including a single-blind randomized controlled phase 2/3 trial of AZD1222 (ChAdOx1 nCoV-19) in healthy adults. For TCRbeta chain sequencing, PBMC samples were collected from trial participants at day 0 and at day 28 after the second dose. CDR1 LGHNT and CDR2 FRNRAP are derived from the germline V gene. V loses 2 bases of germline sequence and J loses 1 base, and the interval between the two ends is 8 bases. From the cysteine up to the phenylalanine, the CDR3 has a length of 15 residues. This entry keeps only the CDR3 DNA: 45 bases, framed from base 1. Regarding this clone: There is no known antigen for this receptor. Within one base of it there is no much larger clone, and no base qualities were kept.

Here the chain combines TRBV12-5 and TRBJ2-2, with no reliable assignment of the D segment. The starting material was peripheral blood, obtained on day 0 of AZD1222 vaccination. This TCR derives from an adult in good health. The DNA reads TGTGCTAGTGGTTTGTCGGTCGTGAACACCGGGGAGCTGTTTTTT. This translates into CASGLSVVNTGELFF.